There are a few counts of the clone carrying this TCR beta chain. Its target is not known. Graves' hyperthyroidism is called stable when ophthalmopathy does not progress within 18 months. The data are from a study of T cells in Graves' hyperthyroidism and ophthalmopathy. In the study overall: Peripheral blood sampling occurred at initial diagnosis, before any treatment.

Whole-study results and caveats: Ophthalmopathy was identified by the model a median 6.5 months ahead of onset.

Amplified TCR beta CDR3 regions came from RNA transcripts. Carried out on the TCR CDR3, a first-round RT-PCR used the HTBI primer set. Via MiXCR, TCRdb re-called the multiplex PCR reads, giving one row per CDR3 protein. The table shows hundreds of thousands of distinct CDR3 sequences, with about 15% occurring only once. Germline CDR1 is MNHNS and CDR2 is SASEGT. V lost 2 bases to trimming and J lost 0 bases, with 22 bases between them. The CDR3 contains 20 residues. The sequencing input was blood. The chain has TRBV6-1 and TRBJ2-2; maybe TRBD2 (6 bases). The sequence came from a woman younger than 45 with Graves' hyperthyroidism. CDR3 region: CASSEKIGGLIAANTGELFF. The CDR3 DNA sequence: TGTGCCAGCAGTGAAAAAATTGGCGGGTTGATAGCGGCGAACACCGGGGAGCTGTTTTTT.